Presented here are 19 T cell receptor beta chains from one specimen sequenced in a study of blood T cell repertoires in COVID-19. Assay used: immunoSEQ multiplex PCR; TCRdb lists only in-frame clones, some missing. The repertoire has 200,000 to 300,000 clones, 80% to 90% of them found once; the top ten carry 1.2% to 1.5%. Material for sequencing was peripheral blood. Every receptor here comes from a man older than 75 with acute or convalescent COVID-19.

The chain has TRBV5-1 and TRBJ2-5; D perhaps matches TRBD2 (5 bases). Trimming removed 2 bases from V and 4 bases from J, with 9 bases in between. The CDR3 is 13 residues long. Germline loops: CDR1 SGHRS, CDR2 YFSETQ. In nucleotides, the CDR3 is TGCGCCAGCAGCTTCTTGGGAGTAGAGACCCAGTACTTC. Protein sequence: CASSFLGVETQYF.

The V and J genes are TRBV19 and TRBJ2-3; D possibly corresponds to TRBD1 (6 bases). The germline CDR1 and CDR2 sequences are LNHDA and SQIVND (reference sequence). V was cut by 1 base and J by 6 bases, with 14 bases left in between. The CDR3 is made up of 15 amino acids. CDR3 nucleotide sequence: TGTGCCAGTAGTATAGTCGGCGCAGGGGTGGATACGCAGTATTTT. Protein product: CASSIVGAGVDTQYF.

The CDR3 here is CASSQAGLAGGHHEQYF. The CDR3 DNA reads as TGCGCCAGCAGCCAAGCCGGACTAGCGGGAGGGCATCACGAGCAGTACTTC. The chain combines TRBV4-1 with TRBJ2-7; 15 bases align to TRBD2. The J segment lost 5 bases and the V segment lost 1 base, leaving 6 bases of the junction unmatched. Germline CDR1 is MGHRA and CDR2 is YSYEKL. This CDR3 has 17 residues.

In its sample, this clone was seen a few times. The same CDR3 also results from other DNA sequences found in this sample. The CDR3 sequence is CASSLGQNYGYTF. CDR3 DNA: TGCGCCAGCAGCTTGGGGCAGAACTATGGCTACACCTTC. The chain is built from TRBV5-1 and TRBJ1-2, with no clear D. The V and J ends lost 0 bases and 2 bases respectively, with 5 bases between them. The germline CDR1 and CDR2 sequences are SGHRS and YFSETQ. The CDR3 totals 13 residues.

This clone was detected a few times. This chain joins TRBV28 and TRBJ1-1; D gene ambiguous. The CDR3 has 14 residues. Germline V gene lookup returns CDR1 MDHEN and CDR2 SYDVKM. Trimming removed 7 bases at V and 5 bases at J, with 17 bases between. CDR3 loop: CASTDPARGTEAFF. The CDR3 DNA reads as TGTGCCAGCACTGACCCCGCACGAGGGACTGAAGCTTTCTTT.

The V and J genes are TRBV6-5 and TRBJ2-7; 7 nucleotides align to TRBD1. Germline CDR1 and CDR2: MNHEY and SVGAGI. This CDR3 has 14 amino acids. Trimming took 5 bases from V and 1 from J; bases not matched to a gene: 5. This CDR3 reads CASSRQGSSYEQYF. CDR3 in DNA: TGTGCCAGCAGTCGACAGGGATCGTCCTACGAGCAGTACTTC.

The J gene is TRBJ2-7, the V gene TRBV5-5; TRBD1 matches 11 bases. V shed 0 bases, J shed 4 bases, and the junction held 3 bases outside the gene matches. This CDR3 comprises 15 residues. CDR1 is SGHKS, CDR2 YYEKEE, per germline (reference sequence). The chain's CDR3 is CASSLAGTGGYEQYF. The CDR3 coding sequence is TGTGCCAGCAGCTTGGCCGGGACAGGGGGGTACGAGCAGTACTTC.

The V gene is TRBV3-1 (or the pseudogene TRBV3-2), the J gene TRBJ2-7; the match to TRBD2 covers 8 bases. Germline trimming cut 7 bases from V and 4 bases from J; bases unmatched to any gene: 12. The CDR3 spans 15 residues. The germline V gene has CDR1 LGHDT and CDR2 YNNKEL (reference sequence). CDR3 sequence reads: CASTPGRVWGYEQYF. The CDR3 region has the DNA TGTGCCAGCACCCCCGGGAGGGTTTGGGGATACGAGCAGTACTTC.

This clone was observed a handful of times. This sequence joins TRBV7-8 and TRBJ2-3, with D possibly matching TRBD2 (6 bases). V was shortened by 5 bases and J by 2 bases, with 17 bases between the two germline ends. This CDR3 has 16 amino acids. Germline CDR1 is SGHVS and CDR2 is FQNEAQ. CDR3 bases: TGTGCCAGCAGCCTCGGGGGTTGGGGGAACACAGATACGCAGTATTTT. Its protein is CASSLGGWGNTDTQYF.

V usage is TRBV7-2 and J usage is TRBJ1-6, with 9 bases aligning to TRBD1. J gave up 9 bases and V 7 bases, and 4 bases lay outside the gene matches. The germline CDR1 and CDR2 sequences are SGHTA and FQGNSA. The CDR3 totals 13 residues. The DNA of the CDR3 is TGTGCCAGCACTCACAGGGGGCTTTCACCCCTCCACTTT. Protein: CASTHRGLSPLHF.

J is TRBJ2-7 and V is TRBV5-1; perhaps TRBD2 as D (6 bases). V lost 4 bases to trimming and J lost 6 bases, with 17 bases between them. Germline lookup yields CDR1 SGHRS and CDR2 YFSETQ. The CDR3 is made up of 14 amino acids. CDR3 DNA sequence: TGCGCCAGCAGCGGAGGGAGTGGGGTATCCGAGCAGTACTTC. Protein product: CASSGGSGVSEQYF. Looking up the rest from reference TRBV5-1 and TRBJ2-7 gives the full variable domain: KAGVTQTPRYLIKTRGQQVTLSCSPISGHRSVSWYQQTPGQGLQFLFEYFSETQRNKGNFPGRFSGRQFSNSRSEMNVSTLELGDSALYLCASSGGSGVSEQYFGPGTRLTVT.

The CDR3 reads CSASSGRDTEQFF. The CDR3 DNA follows: TGCAGTGCTAGTAGCGGGAGGGATACTGAGCAGTTCTTC. The rearrangement joins TRBV20-1 to TRBJ2-1; TRBD2 aligns across 11 bases. The V segment lost 3 bases and the J segment 9 bases; nucleotides outside the gene matches: 4. The germline V gene encodes CDR1 DFQATT and CDR2 SNEGSKA (reference sequence). CDR3 size: 13 residues.

V usage is TRBV15 and J usage is TRBJ2-1, with a tentative D call TRBD2 (6 bases). From germline, CDR1 is LNHNV and CDR2 YYDKDF (reference sequence). The CDR3 extends over 13 amino acids. V was pared by 2 bases and J by 12 bases, with 14 bases between. CDR3 in amino acids: CATSRKEGVAQFF. CDR3 bases: TGTGCCACCAGCAGAAAGGAGGGCGTGGCGCAGTTCTTC.

The gene calls are TRBV5-1 and TRBJ2-3; 12 bases map to TRBD1. The CDR3 has 15 residues. The V segment lost 8 bases and the J segment 5 bases; nucleotides outside the gene matches: 9. Germline loops: CDR1 SGHRS, CDR2 YFSETQ. DNA for the CDR3: TGCGCCAGTCGGACCGGGACAGGGGGCGAAGATACGCAGTATTTT. Translated, it gives CASRTGTGGEDTQYF. The full variable domain, its missing parts supplied by reference TRBV5-1 and TRBJ2-3, is KAGVTQTPRYLIKTRGQQVTLSCSPISGHRSVSWYQQTPGQGLQFLFEYFSETQRNKGNFPGRFSGRQFSNSRSEMNVSTLELGDSALYLCASRTGTGGEDTQYFGPGTRLTVL.

This clone was observed a single time. The chain employs TRBV19 and TRBJ1-4; D remains unclear. Trimming took 5 bases from V and 2 from J, leaving 12 bases between them. Per the germline V gene, CDR1 is LNHDA and CDR2 is SQIVND (reference sequence). This CDR3 is built from 15 residues. As DNA, the CDR3 is TGTGCCAGTAGTCCCGGGTACATCACTAATGAAAAACTGTTTTTT. It codes for CASSPGYITNEKLFF.

The genes are TRBV7-3 and TRBJ1-4; D is unclear. The CDR3 is 14 residues long. Between the trimmed V and J ends, which lost 5 bases and 0 bases, there was a span of 7 bases. Looked up from germline, CDR1 is SGHTA and CDR2 is FQGTGA. CDR3 loop: CASSLGTTNEKLFF. The CDR3 coding sequence is TGTGCCAGCAGCCTAGGAACAACTAATGAAAAACTGTTTTTT.

V is TRBV14 and J is TRBJ2-2; D might be TRBD1 (6 bases). Germline CDR1 reads SGHDN; CDR2 reads FVKESK. This CDR3 is built from 16 residues. V lost 0 bases and J lost 5, with 13 bases in between. CDR3: CASSQDQGRITGELFF. For the CDR3, the DNA is TGTGCCAGCAGCCAAGATCAGGGGCGAATTACCGGGGAGCTGTTTTTT.

This rearrangement joins TRBV3-1 (or the pseudogene TRBV3-2) to TRBJ2-7, with 15 bases matching TRBD2. Trimming at V came to 1 base and at J to 7 bases, leaving 5 bases not matched to a gene. Looked up from germline, CDR1 is LGHDT and CDR2 is YNNKEL (reference sequence). The CDR3 is made up of 16 amino acids. The CDR3 DNA follows: TGTGCCAGCAGCCAAGCCGGGACTAGCGGGAGGATGGAGCAGTACTTC. As protein: CASSQAGTSGRMEQYF.

The V and J genes are TRBV6-5 and TRBJ1-5; D gene unclear. The germline V gene has CDR1 MNHEY and CDR2 SVGAGI. The CDR3 is 14 residues long. Trimming left V 6 bases short and J 0 bases short, with 9 bases between. The CDR3 nucleotides read TGTGCCAGCAGCCCCGCCGGTAGCAATCAGCCCCAGCATTTT. The encoded protein is CASSPAGSNQPQHF.